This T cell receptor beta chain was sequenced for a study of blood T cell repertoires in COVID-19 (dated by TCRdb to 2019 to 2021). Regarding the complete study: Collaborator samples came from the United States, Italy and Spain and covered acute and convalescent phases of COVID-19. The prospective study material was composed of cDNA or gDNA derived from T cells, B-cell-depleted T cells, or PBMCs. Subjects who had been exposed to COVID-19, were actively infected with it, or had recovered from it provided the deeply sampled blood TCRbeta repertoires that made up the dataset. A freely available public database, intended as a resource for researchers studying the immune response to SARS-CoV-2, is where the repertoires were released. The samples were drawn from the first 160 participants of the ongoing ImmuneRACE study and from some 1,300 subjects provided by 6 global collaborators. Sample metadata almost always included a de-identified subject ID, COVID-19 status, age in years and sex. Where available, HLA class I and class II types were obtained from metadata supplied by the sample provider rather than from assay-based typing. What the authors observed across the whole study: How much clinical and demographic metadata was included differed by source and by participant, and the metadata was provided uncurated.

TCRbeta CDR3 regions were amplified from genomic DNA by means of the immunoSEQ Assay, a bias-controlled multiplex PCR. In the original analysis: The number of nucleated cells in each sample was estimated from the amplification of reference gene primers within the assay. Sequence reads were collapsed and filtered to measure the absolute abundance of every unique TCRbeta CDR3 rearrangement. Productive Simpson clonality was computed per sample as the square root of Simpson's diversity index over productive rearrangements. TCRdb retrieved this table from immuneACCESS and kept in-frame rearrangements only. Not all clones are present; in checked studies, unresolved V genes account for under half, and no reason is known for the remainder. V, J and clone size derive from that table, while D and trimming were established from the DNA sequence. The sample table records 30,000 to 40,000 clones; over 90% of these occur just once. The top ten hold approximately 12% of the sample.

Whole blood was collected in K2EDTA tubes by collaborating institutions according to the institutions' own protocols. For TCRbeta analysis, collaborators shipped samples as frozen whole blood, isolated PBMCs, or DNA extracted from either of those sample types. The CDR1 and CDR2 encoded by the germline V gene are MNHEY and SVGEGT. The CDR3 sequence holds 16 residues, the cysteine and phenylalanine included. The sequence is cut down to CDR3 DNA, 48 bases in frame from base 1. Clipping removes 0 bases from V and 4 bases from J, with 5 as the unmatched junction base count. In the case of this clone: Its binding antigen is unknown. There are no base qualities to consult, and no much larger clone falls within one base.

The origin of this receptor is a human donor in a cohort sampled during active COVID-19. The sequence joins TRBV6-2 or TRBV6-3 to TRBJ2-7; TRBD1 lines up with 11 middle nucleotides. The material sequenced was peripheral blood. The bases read TGTGCCAGCAGTTACTCATCCGGGACAGGGGGTTACGAGCAGTACTTC. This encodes CASSYSSGTGGYEQYF.